This T cell receptor (beta chain) was retrieved from a study of T cells in Graves' hyperthyroidism and ophthalmopathy. General study points: Ophthalmopathy was separated from stable hyperthyroidism by a 13 V-J model. Ophthalmopathy onset followed model prediction by a median about seven months. Appearing also in blood were most of the thyroid clonotypes expanded above 0.001.

V lost 3 bases and J 3 bases, leaving 9 bases between the germline ends. The V gene's germline CDR1 is MNHNS and CDR2 SASEGT. The CDR3 covers 13 residues. RNA transcripts served as the template for amplifying TCR beta CDR3 regions. HTBI primers were the set used in a first-round RT-PCR of the TCR CDR3. TCRdb reprocessed the multiplex PCR reads via MiXCR and lists one record per CDR3 protein. The table includes about 580,000 distinct CDR3 sequences, roughly 13% detected once. This clonotype was observed a few times. Its antigen is undetermined. The J gene is TRBJ2-7, the V gene TRBV6-1; TRBD2 is a possible D gene (5 bases). Material for sequencing was blood. This TCR was recovered from a woman in her twenties or thirties with Graves' hyperthyroidism that later progressed to Graves' ophthalmopathy. The CDR3 spells CASSDSRGYEQYF. The CDR3 DNA is TGTGCCAGCAGTGACTCCCGGGGCTACGAGCAGTACTTC.